This T cell receptor beta chain derives from a study of T cell repertoires in ileal Crohn's disease. In the study overall: M6 samples are neoterminal ileum biopsies from postoperative colonoscopy. Study-wide findings and caveats: Clonal expansions were more frequent in active smokers than non-smokers at surgery.

Time point here: neoterminal ileum biopsy at postoperative endoscopy, about 6 months after surgery. As regards this clone: Its target is unknown. The junction does not match germline at one end; this may be a read error.

Assay: immunoSEQ multiplex PCR; the TCRdb copy retains only in-frame clones and omits some. The sample yields fewer than 9,500 clones, 74% seen once. The germline CDR1 and CDR2 sequences are SSHAT and FNYEAQ (reference sequence). The CDR3 loop spans 16 amino acids. The material sequenced was ileal tissue. The rearrangement uses TRBV7-7 and TRBJ2-5; tentatively, D is TRBD2 (6 bases). This receptor was identified in an adult with Crohn's disease. CDR3 nucleotides: TGTGCTAGCAGCTTAGCTCCGGGACTTGGGAAAGAGACCCAGTACTTC. It specifies CASSLAPGLGKETQYF.